These 7 T cell receptor beta chains share one sample of origin, sequenced in a study of T cell responses to AZD1222 COVID-19 vaccine (dated by TCRdb to about 2021). The library was built by means of the immunoSEQ multiplex PCR assay. Entries here come from immuneACCESS through TCRdb and include only in-frame sequences with V and J called. Some clones fail to appear in such tables; in the studies checked, an unresolved V gene covers under half of the shortfall, and the cause of the remainder is unknown. The sample yields 95,000 to 150,000 clones; roughly 87% were counted once. The ten top clones hold under 3% of the sample. The sample's time point label, in plain terms: about 28 days (+/-7) after the second vaccine dose. Sequenced material: peripheral blood, taken 28 days after the second AZD1222 dose. These TCRs come from an adult who received the AZD1222 COVID-19 vaccine.

V is TRBV28 and J is TRBJ1-6, with D tentatively TRBD1 (5 bases). Trimming left V 10 bases short and J 7 bases short, with 17 bases between. Germline values: CDR1 MDHEN, CDR2 SYDVKM. CDR3 size: 14 residues. The CDR3 DNA reads as TGTGCCATCCAGTTCGGCAGGGCGAATTCACCCCTCCACTTT. It is translated as CAIQFGRANSPLHF.

This chain uses TRBV21-1 with TRBJ1-1; the D call in the table, TRBD1, was not verified against the DNA. TRBV21-1 counts as a pseudogene. The CDR3 length is 17 residues. Here the CDR3 DNA reads TGTGCCAGCAGCAAGGGAGCCGTCCAGGGGTCTTACACTGAAGCTTTCTTT. This codes for CASSKGAVQGSYTEAFF.

V usage is TRBV4-3 and J usage is TRBJ1-3, with D maybe TRBD1 (5 bases). Germline CDR1 reads LGHNA; CDR2 reads YSLEER. The V end lost 1 base, the J end lost 0 bases, and 10 bases lay between the germline ends. This CDR3 has 16 amino acids. CDR3 DNA sequence: TGCGCCAGCAGCCAAGGGACACTTATCTCTGGAAACACCATATATTTT. Its translation is CASSQGTLISGNTIYF.

The chain links TRBV3-1 (or the pseudogene TRBV3-2) to TRBJ1-4; 9 bases map to TRBD1. This CDR3 spans 15 amino acids. CDR1 and CDR2 from the germline V gene are LGHDT and YNNKEL (reference sequence). V shed 0 bases and J 8 bases; nucleotides not matched to a gene: 4. The CDR3 reads CASSQDGTGGEKLFF. The DNA for the CDR3 is TGTGCCAGCAGCCAAGATGGTACAGGGGGCGAAAAACTGTTTTTT.

The CDR3 DNA reads TGTGCCAGCAGTTACAGGCACAATTCACCCCTCCACTTT. Amino acid sequence: CASSYRHNSPLHF. This chain uses TRBV6-5 with TRBJ1-6; D gene unclear. CDR1 and CDR2 (germline): MNHEY, SVGAGI. The CDR3 runs 13 residues. V dropped 2 bases and J dropped 7 bases, with 6 bases sitting between them.

The chain links TRBV7-9 to TRBJ1-3, with 7 bases matching TRBD1. The germline V gene encodes CDR1 SEHNR and CDR2 FQNEAQ (reference sequence). This CDR3 has 14 amino acids. V lost 3 bases to trimming and J lost 5 bases; unmatched junction nucleotides: 4. The CDR3 protein is CASSFGTERNTIYF. As DNA, the CDR3 is TGTGCCAGCAGCTTCGGGACAGAGAGAAACACCATATATTTT.

CDR3 DNA sequence: TGTGCCAGCAGTTTCGGACAGATCTCTGGAAACACCATATATTTT. This encodes CASSFGQISGNTIYF. The V call is TRBV28, the J call TRBJ1-3; D is possibly TRBD1 (6 bases). V shed 3 bases and J shed 0 bases, with 9 bases lying between them. Per germline, CDR1 MDHEN and CDR2 SYDVKM. The CDR3 length is 15 residues.